Listed below are T cell receptor beta chains from one sample, sequenced in a study of CD8 T cells in ankylosing spondylitis. TCRdb processed the 5' RACE reads anew with MiXCR; each CDR3 protein has one entry. The repertoire has around 770,000 distinct CDR3 sequences, around 11% of them found once; the top ten carry about 0.49%. What was sequenced was blood, either unsorted or a sorted T cell fraction (not recorded which). Source of these receptors: a male donor with ankylosing spondylitis. The CDR3 runs from the conserved cysteine through the conserved F or W. The order of the fields is D gene, V gene, clone size, J gene, CDR3 DNA, CDR3 protein. A D gene is named only where the DNA matches it firmly. Size values are once, few and many counts, or a class for expanded clones, and some rows have none.

-	TRBV28	-	TRBJ1-5	TGTGCCAGCAGCTACGTACAGGGACTGGGCAATCAGCCCCAGCATTTT	CASSYVQGLGNQPQHF
-	TRBV20-1	few	TRBJ1-4	TGCAGTGCGTCTTCGGGGGTCCGGGAACTGTTTTTT	CSASSGVRELFF
-	TRBV4-1	many	TRBJ1-6	TGCGCCAGCAGCCAACGTCCGCTCTCCTATAATTCACCCCTCCACTTT	CASSQRPLSYNSPLHF
-	TRBV20-1	few	TRBJ2-5	TGCAGTGCTCCCCCAATAGCGGCCAAAGAGACCCAGTACTTC	CSAPPIAAKETQYF
-	TRBV7-2	few	TRBJ1-4	TGTGCCAGCAGCTTAGGCGTGGGGGCTAATGAAAAACTGTTTTTT	CASSLGVGANEKLFF
-	TRBV29-1	many	TRBJ2-3	TGCAGCGTTGCCGGGGGATTCTATACGCAGTATTTT	CSVAGGFYTQYF
-	TRBV29-1	few	TRBJ1-2	TGCAGCGTTGGGGATGTTAACTATGGCTACACCTTC	CSVGDVNYGYTF
-	TRBV5-1	-	TRBJ2-1	TGCGCCAGCAGCTTGGACCTTTACTCCTACAATGAGCAGTTCTTC	CASSLDLYSYNEQFF
-	TRBV7-9	many	TRBJ1-2	TGTGCCTCCGGACGGGGGCCTAACTATGGCTACACCTTC	CASGRGPNYGYTF
-	TRBV29-1	-	TRBJ2-4	TGCAGCGTGGAAGGGTGGGGGGCGCGGAGAAACATTCAGTACTTC	CSVEGWGARRNIQYF
-	TRBV10-2	-	TRBJ2-7	TGCGCCAGCAAGACTAGAGCGGCTTACGAGCAGTACTTC	CASKTRAAYEQYF
-	TRBV28	-	TRBJ2-6	TGTGCCAGCGGAGCAGGTGACTCTGGGGCCAACGTCCTGACTTTC	CASGAGDSGANVLTF
TRBD1	TRBV7-2	-	TRBJ1-6	TGTGCCAGCAGGTTGACAGGGGGGAATTCACCCCTCCACTTT	CASRLTGGNSPLHF
TRBD2	TRBV3-1	-	TRBJ2-7	TGTGCCAGCAGCTTGGGACTAGCACGCACATCCTACGAGCAGTACTTC	CASSLGLARTSYEQYF
-	TRBV12-3/TRBV12-4	few	TRBJ2-1	TGTGCCAGCAGTTCGTCTGCGGCCGACCGGGTGAAGCAGTTCTTC	CASSSSAADRVKQFF
-	TRBV7-9	-	TRBJ2-5	TGTGCCAGCAGCGCGACCCCCCGGGTCCAAGAGACCCAGTACTTC	CASSATPRVQETQYF
-	TRBV29-1	-	TRBJ2-7	TGCAGCGTCGCTCCGTTGGGACGGCCCTGGAACGAGCAGTACTTC	CSVAPLGRPWNEQYF
-	TRBV20-1	-	TRBJ2-4	TGCAGTGCTAAGGTTGGCGGAGCCAAAAACATTCAGTACTTC	CSAKVGGAKNIQYF
-	TRBV6-2/TRBV6-3	few	TRBJ1-1	TGTGCCAGCAGTTACTATTTTGTAGCGGGGAACACTGAAGCTTTCTTT	CASSYYFVAGNTEAFF
-	TRBV18	-	TRBJ2-1	TGTGCCAGCTCACCACAGGGGGGGGCCTACAATGAGCAGTTCTTC	CASSPQGGAYNEQFF
-	TRBV4-3	-	TRBJ1-2	TGCGCCAGCAGCCAAGATTTCCAGGGAAGGCAGGTGGAGGGCGGCTACACCTTC	CASSQDFQGRQVEGGYTF
-	TRBV20-1	few	TRBJ1-1	TGCAGTGCTAGGTATGACAGATACACTGAAGCTTTCTTT	CSARYDRYTEAFF
TRBD1	TRBV4-1	-	TRBJ2-3	TGCGCCAGCAGCCAAGTGGGTGACAGGGAAGATACGCAGTATTTT	CASSQVGDREDTQYF
-	TRBV28	many	TRBJ2-7	TGTGCCAGCAGCCGGGGCGGTGGACGGACCTACGAGCAGTACTTC	CASSRGGGRTYEQYF
-	TRBV5-1	-	TRBJ2-6	TGCGCCAGCAGTGCAGTTTCCTCTGGGGCCAACGTCCTGACTTTC	CASSAVSSGANVLTF
-	TRBV18	-	TRBJ2-1	TGTGCCAGCTCACCACCGAATTCAGGGTACCCCTACAATGAGCAGTTCTTC	CASSPPNSGYPYNEQFF
-	TRBV29-1	few	TRBJ2-1	TGCAGCGTTGACGGGCGCGGGGAGACCTACAATGAGCAGTTCTTC	CSVDGRGETYNEQFF
TRBD2	TRBV28	many	TRBJ2-5	TGTGCCAGCACTTCGGGGGGCCAAGAGACCCAGTACTTC	CASTSGGQETQYF
TRBD2	TRBV5-1	-	TRBJ2-1	TGCGCCAGCAGCTTGGGGACTAGCGACCACAATGAGCAGTTCTTC	CASSLGTSDHNEQFF
-	TRBV7-6	-	TRBJ1-2	TGTGCCAGCAGCTTAGGAGACGGCAGCCTCTATGGCTACACCTTC	CASSLGDGSLYGYTF
-	TRBV30	few	TRBJ1-2	TGTGCCTGGACAGGTGGCGGAGGTGGCTACACCTTC	CAWTGGGGGYTF
TRBD1	TRBV7-9	-	TRBJ1-2	TGTGCCAGCAGCAAGGGACAGGGCGGCTATGGCTACACCTTC	CASSKGQGGYGYTF
-	TRBV6-1	-	TRBJ1-2	TGTGCCAGCATCCGGACAGCTTACCTTTATGGCTACACCTTC	CASIRTAYLYGYTF
-	TRBV20-1	few	TRBJ2-1	TGCAGTGCTAGATGGACGGAAGCCTACAATGAGCAGTTCTTC	CSARWTEAYNEQFF
-	TRBV18	few	TRBJ2-1	TGTGCCAGCTCACCACTTCAGGGGGGCGCTTACAATGAGCAGTTCTTC	CASSPLQGGAYNEQFF
-	TRBV7-9	-	TRBJ2-2	TGTGCCAGCAGCTTCACCAGTATCTCCGGGGAGCTGTTTTTT	CASSFTSISGELFF
TRBD2	TRBV20-1	many	TRBJ2-3	TGCAGTGCTCTTAGCGGGAGAGTAGATACGCAGTATTTT	CSALSGRVDTQYF
-	TRBV7-2	-	TRBJ1-5	TGTGCCAGCAGCTTCGTGAGTAGGCAGCCCCAGCATTTT	CASSFVSRQPQHF
-	TRBV5-1	-	TRBJ2-7	TGCGCCAGCAGGGCGGGCTCCTACGAGCAGTACTTC	CASRAGSYEQYF
TRBD1	TRBV10-3	many	TRBJ1-1	TGTGCCAGCTCAACAGGGGGTAACACTGAAGCTTTCTTT	CASSTGGNTEAFF
TRBD2	TRBV20-1	-	TRBJ2-5	TGCAGTGCTAGGGGGCCTGGGGGGGTCCAGACCCAGTACTTC	CSARGPGGVQTQYF
-	TRBV9	-	TRBJ2-7	TGTGCCAGCAGCGTAAGTTTAGAAACCTACGAGCAGTACTTC	CASSVSLETYEQYF
-	TRBV12-3/TRBV12-4	few	TRBJ1-5	TGTGCCAGCAGTTTAAAGGGTTCCGATCAGCCCCAGCATTTT	CASSLKGSDQPQHF
TRBD1	TRBV20-1	-	TRBJ2-5	TGCAGTGCGCCATTCGCGGGACAGGCTCGCGAGACCCAGTACTTC	CSAPFAGQARETQYF
TRBD2	TRBV5-1	few	TRBJ2-3	TGCGCCAGCAGCTTGGCTCCCGGGGGGGGTAGTGCCGATACGCAGTATTTT	CASSLAPGGGSADTQYF
-	TRBV20-1	-	TRBJ2-7	TGCAGTGCTAGCGGCATCTACTCCACCTACGAGCAGTACTTC	CSASGIYSTYEQYF
-	TRBV5-1	many	TRBJ2-7	TGCGCCAGCAGCCTACTACAGGGCCTCCAGTCCGAGCAGTACTTC	CASSLLQGLQSEQYF
TRBD2	TRBV18	-	TRBJ2-7	TGTGCCAGCTCGATACTCCCAGGAACTAGCGGGAGGTGGAGCTCCTACGAGCAGTACTTC	CASSILPGTSGRWSSYEQYF
-	TRBV11-1	-	TRBJ2-5	TGTGCCAGCAGCCCTAGGCCCGGGCGAGAGACCCAGTACTTC	CASSPRPGRETQYF
-	TRBV6-1	-	TRBJ2-7	TGTGCCAGCACCCTTCGGGGCGGCTACGAGCAGTACTTC	CASTLRGGYEQYF
-	TRBV9	many	TRBJ1-1	TGTGCCAGCAGCGTAGGGGGACACACTGAAGCTTTCTTT	CASSVGGHTEAFF